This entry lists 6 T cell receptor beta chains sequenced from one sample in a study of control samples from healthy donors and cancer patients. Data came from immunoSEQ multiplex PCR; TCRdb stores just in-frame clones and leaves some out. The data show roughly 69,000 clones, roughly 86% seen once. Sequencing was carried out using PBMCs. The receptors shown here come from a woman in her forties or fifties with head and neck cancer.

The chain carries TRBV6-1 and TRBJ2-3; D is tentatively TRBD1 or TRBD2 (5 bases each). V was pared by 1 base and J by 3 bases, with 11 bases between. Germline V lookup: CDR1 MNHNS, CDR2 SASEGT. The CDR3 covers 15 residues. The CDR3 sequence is CASSEVGVSTDTQYF. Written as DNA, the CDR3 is TGTGCCAGCAGTGAAGTGGGGGTTAGTACAGATACGCAGTATTTT.

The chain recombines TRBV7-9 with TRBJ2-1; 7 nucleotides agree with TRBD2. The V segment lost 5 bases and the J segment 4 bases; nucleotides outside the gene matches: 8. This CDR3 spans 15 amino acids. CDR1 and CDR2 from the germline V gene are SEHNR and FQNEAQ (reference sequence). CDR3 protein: CASSVKGGGYNEQFF. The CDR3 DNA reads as TGTGCCAGCAGCGTCAAGGGCGGGGGTTACAATGAGCAGTTCTTC.

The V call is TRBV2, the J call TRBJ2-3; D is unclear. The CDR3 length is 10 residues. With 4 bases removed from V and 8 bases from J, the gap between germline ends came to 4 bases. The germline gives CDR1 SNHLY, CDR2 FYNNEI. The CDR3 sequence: CASSGTTQYF. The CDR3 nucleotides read TGTGCCAGCAGTGGCACTACGCAGTATTTT.

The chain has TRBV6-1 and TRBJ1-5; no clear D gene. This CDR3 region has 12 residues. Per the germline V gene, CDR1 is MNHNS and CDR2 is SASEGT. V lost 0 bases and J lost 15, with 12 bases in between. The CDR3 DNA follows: TGTGCCAGCAGTGAAGCATCGTCGCCCGGGCATTTT. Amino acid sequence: CASSEASSPGHF.

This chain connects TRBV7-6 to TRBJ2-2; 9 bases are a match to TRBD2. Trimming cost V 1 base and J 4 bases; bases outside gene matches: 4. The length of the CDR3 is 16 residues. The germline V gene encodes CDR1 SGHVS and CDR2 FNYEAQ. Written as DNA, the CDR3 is TGTGCCAGCAGCTTAGGAGCGGGGGGTTTCACCGGGGAGCTGTTTTTT. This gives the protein CASSLGAGGFTGELFF. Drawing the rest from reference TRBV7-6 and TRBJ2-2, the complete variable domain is GAGVSQSPRYKVTKRGQDVALRCDPISGHVSLYWYRQALGQGPEFLTYFNYEAQQDKSGLPNDRFSAERPEGSISTLTIQRTEQRDSAMYRCASSLGAGGFTGELFFGEGSRLTVL.

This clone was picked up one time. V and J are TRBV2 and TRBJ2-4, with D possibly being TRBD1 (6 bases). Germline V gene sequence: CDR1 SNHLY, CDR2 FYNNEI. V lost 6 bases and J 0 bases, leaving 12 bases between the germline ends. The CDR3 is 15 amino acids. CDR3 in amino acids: CASSYRVPAKNIQYF. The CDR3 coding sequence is TGTGCCAGCAGCTACAGGGTGCCAGCCAAAAACATTCAGTACTTC.